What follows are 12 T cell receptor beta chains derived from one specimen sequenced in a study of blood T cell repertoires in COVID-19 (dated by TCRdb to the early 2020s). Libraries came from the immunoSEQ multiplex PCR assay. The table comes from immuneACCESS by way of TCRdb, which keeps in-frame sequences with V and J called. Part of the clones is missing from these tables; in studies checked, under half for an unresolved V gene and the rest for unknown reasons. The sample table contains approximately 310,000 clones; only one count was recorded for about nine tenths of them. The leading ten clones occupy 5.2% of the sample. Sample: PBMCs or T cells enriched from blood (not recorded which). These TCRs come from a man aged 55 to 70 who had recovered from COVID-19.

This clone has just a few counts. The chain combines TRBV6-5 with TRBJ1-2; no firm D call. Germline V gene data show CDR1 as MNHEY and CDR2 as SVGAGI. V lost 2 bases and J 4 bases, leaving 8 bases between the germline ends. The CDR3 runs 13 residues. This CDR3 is CASSYPGSYGYTF. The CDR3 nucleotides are TGTGCCAGCAGTTACCCCGGGAGCTATGGCTACACCTTC.

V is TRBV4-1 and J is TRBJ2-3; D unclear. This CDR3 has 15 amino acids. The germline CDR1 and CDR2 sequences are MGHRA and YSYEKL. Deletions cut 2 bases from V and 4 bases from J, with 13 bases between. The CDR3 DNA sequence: TGCGCCAGCAGCCAACTAGGTGGAAGAGCAGATACGCAGTATTTT. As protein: CASSQLGGRADTQYF.

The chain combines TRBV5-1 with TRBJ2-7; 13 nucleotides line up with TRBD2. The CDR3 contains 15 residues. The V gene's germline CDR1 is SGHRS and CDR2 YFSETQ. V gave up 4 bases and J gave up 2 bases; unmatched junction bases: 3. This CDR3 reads CASSPGTSGTYEQYF. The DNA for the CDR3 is TGCGCCAGCAGCCCTGGGACTAGCGGGACCTACGAGCAGTACTTC.

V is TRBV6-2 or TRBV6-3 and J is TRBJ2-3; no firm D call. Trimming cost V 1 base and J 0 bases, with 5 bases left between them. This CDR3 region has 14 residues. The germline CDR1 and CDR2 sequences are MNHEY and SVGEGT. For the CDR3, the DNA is TGTGCCAGCAGTTACTACTCTAGCACAGATACGCAGTATTTT. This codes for CASSYYSSTDTQYF.

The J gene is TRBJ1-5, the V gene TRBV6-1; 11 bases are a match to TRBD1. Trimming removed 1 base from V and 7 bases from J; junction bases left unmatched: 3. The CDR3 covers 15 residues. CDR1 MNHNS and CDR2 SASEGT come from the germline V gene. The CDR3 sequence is CASSEVWDRGQPQHF. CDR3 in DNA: TGTGCCAGCAGTGAAGTGTGGGACAGGGGGCAGCCCCAGCATTTT.

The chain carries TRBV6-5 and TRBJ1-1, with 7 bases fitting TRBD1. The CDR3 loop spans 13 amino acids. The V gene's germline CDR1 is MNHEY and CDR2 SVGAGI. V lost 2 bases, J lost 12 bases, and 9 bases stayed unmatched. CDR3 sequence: CASSYTRQGETFF. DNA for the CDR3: TGTGCCAGCAGTTACACTCGACAGGGTGAGACTTTCTTT.

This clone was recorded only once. This CDR3 reads CASRPETSGSDEQFF. Written as DNA, the CDR3 is TGTGCCAGCAGACCCGAAACTAGCGGGAGCGATGAGCAGTTCTTC. V gene TRBV3-1 (or the pseudogene TRBV3-2) combines with J gene TRBJ2-1; the match to TRBD2 covers 11 bases. Looked up from germline, CDR1 is LGHDT and CDR2 is YNNKEL (reference sequence). The junction had 9 bases not matched to a gene; V was cut back by 6 bases and J by 8 bases. The CDR3 is 15 amino acids.

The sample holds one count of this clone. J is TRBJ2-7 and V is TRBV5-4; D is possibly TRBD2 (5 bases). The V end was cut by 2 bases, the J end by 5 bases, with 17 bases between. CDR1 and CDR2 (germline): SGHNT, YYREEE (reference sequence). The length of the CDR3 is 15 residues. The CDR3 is CASSFGGVRDDEQYF. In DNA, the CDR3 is TGTGCCAGCAGCTTCGGTGGCGTTCGGGATGACGAGCAGTACTTC.

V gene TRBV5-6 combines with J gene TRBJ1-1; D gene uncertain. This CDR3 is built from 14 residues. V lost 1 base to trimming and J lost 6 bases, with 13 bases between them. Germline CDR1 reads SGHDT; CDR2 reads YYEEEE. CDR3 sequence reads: CASSLIRSGSEAFF. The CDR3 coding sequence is TGTGCCAGCAGCTTGATACGGTCGGGGTCTGAAGCTTTCTTT. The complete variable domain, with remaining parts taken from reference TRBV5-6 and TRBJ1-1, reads DAGVTQSPTHLIKTRGQQVTLRCSPKSGHDTVSWYQQALGQGPQFIFQYYEEEERQRGNFPDRFSGHQFPNYSSELNVNALLLGDSALYLCASSLIRSGSEAFFGQGTRLTVV.

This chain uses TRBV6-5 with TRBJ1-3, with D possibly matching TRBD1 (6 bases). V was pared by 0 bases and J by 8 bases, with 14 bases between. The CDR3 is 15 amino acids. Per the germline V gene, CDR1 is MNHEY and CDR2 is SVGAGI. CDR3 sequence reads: CASSYSHLGAYTIYF. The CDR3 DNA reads TGTGCCAGCAGTTACTCCCACTTGGGGGCATACACCATATATTTT.

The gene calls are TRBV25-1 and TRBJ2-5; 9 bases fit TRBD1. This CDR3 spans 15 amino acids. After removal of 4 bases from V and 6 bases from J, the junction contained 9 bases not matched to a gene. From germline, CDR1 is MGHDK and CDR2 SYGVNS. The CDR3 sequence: CASSVNPGTGQTQYF. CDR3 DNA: TGTGCCAGCAGTGTAAATCCCGGGACAGGGCAGACCCAGTACTTC.

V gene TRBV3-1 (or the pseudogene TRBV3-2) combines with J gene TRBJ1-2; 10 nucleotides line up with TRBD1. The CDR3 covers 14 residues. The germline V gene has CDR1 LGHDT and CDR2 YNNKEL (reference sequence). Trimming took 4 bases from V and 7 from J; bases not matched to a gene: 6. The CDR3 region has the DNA TGTGCCAGCAGCCCCAGACAGGGGGCGTTTGGCTACACCTTC. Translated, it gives CASSPRQGAFGYTF.